This TCR beta chain was sequenced in a study of blood T cell repertoires in COVID-19. Across the study: The origin of the acute and convalescent COVID-19 samples was the United States, Italy and Spain. Sources were T cells, B-cell-depleted T cells, or PBMCs; the material itself was cDNA or gDNA.

Original handling: It was from reference gene primer amplification that nucleated cell counts were estimated. Clones were sequenced by immunoSEQ multiplex PCR, and TCRdb holds only the in-frame ones, with some missing. V and J calls and clone size are as listed in that table; D and trimming were resolved from the DNA. This sample has about 180,000 clones; less than 85% occur once, and the top ten carry about 6.4%. CDR1 MNHNS and CDR2 SASEGT come from the germline V gene. V was pared by 1 base and J by 4 bases, with 7 bases between. This CDR3 region has 14 residues. This chain connects TRBV6-1 to TRBJ2-2, with D hard to call. This TCR was sampled from a human donor in a cohort sampled during active COVID-19. Sequenced sample: peripheral blood. Here the CDR3 reads CASSEGGSTGELFF. The CDR3 DNA is TGTGCCAGCAGTGAAGGCGGCAGCACCGGGGAGCTGTTTTTT.